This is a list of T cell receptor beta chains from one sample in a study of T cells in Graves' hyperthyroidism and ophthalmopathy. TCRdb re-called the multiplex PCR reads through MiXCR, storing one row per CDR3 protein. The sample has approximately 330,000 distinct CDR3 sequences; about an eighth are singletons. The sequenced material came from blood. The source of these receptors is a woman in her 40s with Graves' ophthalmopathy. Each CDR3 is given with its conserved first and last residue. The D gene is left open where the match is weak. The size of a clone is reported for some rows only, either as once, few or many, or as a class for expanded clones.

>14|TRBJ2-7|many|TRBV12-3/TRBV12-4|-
CASTLMTGSYEQYF
TGTGCCAGCACCCTTATGACGGGATCCTACGAGCAGTACTTC
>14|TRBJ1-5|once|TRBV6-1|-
CANSELGGGQPQHF
TGTGCCAACAGTGAACTGGGGGGAGGACAGCCCCAGCATTTT
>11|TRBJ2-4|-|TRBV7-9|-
CASSLGPMLYF
TGTGCCAGCAGCCTCGGACCCATGCTGTACTTC
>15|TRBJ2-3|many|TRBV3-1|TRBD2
CASSRVGGGTDTQYF
TGTGCCAGCAGCAGGGTTGGGGGGGGCACAGATACGCAGTATTTT
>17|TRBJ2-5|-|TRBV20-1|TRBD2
CSARSRASGGARETQYF
TGCAGTGCTAGAAGTCGGGCTAGCGGGGGGGCCCGGGAGACCCAGTACTTC
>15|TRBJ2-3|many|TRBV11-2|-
CASSLEGRTEDTQYF
TGTGCCAGCAGCTTAGAAGGGAGAACGGAAGATACGCAGTATTTT
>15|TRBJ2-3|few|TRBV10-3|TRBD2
CAIAGTSGNTDTQYF
TGTGCCATCGCTGGGACTAGCGGGAACACAGATACGCAGTATTTT
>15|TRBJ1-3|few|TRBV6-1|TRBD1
CASRKTGDSGNTIYF
TGTGCCAGCAGGAAAACAGGGGACTCTGGAAACACCATATATTTT
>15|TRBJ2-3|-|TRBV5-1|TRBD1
CASSLGQGISDTQYF
TGCGCCAGCAGCTTGGGACAGGGTATTTCAGATACGCAGTATTTT
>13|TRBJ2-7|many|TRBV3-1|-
CASSVRSRYEQYF
TGTGCCAGCAGCGTCAGGTCCCGCTACGAGCAGTACTTC
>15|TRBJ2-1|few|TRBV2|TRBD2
CASSWTSGSNYEQFF
TGTGCCAGCAGTTGGACTAGCGGGAGTAACTATGAGCAGTTCTTC
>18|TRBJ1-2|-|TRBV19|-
CASRQNFVTQTSLYGYTF
TGTGCCAGTAGGCAGAACTTCGTGACCCAAACGAGCCTTTATGGCTACACCTTC
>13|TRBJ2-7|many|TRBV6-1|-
CASSYKGYDEQYF
TGTGCCAGCAGTTATAAGGGATACGACGAGCAGTACTTC
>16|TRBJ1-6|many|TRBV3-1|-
CASSQTVGALGSPLHF
TGTGCCAGCAGCCAAACCGTTGGCGCCTTAGGATCACCCCTCCACTTT
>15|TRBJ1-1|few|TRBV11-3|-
CASSLSGTLNTEAFF
TGTGCCAGCAGCTTATCGGGCACCCTGAACACTGAAGCTTTCTTT
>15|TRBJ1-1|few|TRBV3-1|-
CASSYLSGGSNEAFF
TGTGCCAGCTCCTACCTTTCGGGAGGGTCAAATGAAGCTTTCTTT
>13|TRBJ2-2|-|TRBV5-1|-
CASSTRPERELFF
TGCGCCAGCAGCACCCGACCAGAAAGGGAGCTGTTTTTT
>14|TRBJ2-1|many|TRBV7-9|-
CASSLHPMGYEQFF
TGTGCCAGCAGCTTACACCCCATGGGTTATGAGCAGTTCTTC
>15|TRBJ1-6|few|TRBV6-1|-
CASRWGGVQDSPLHF
TGTGCCAGCAGGTGGGGAGGGGTTCAGGATTCACCCCTCCACTTT
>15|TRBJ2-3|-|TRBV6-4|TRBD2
CASSFYPSGAPDQYF
TGTGCCAGCAGTTTTTACCCTAGCGGGGCCCCGGACCAGTATTTT
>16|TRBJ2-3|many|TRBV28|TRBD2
CASSPASGSSTDTQYF
TGTGCCAGCAGCCCCGCTAGCGGGAGTTCCACAGATACGCAGTATTTT
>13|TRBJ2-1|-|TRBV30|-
CAWSVGVNNEQFF
TGTGCCTGGAGTGTTGGGGTCAACAATGAGCAGTTCTTC
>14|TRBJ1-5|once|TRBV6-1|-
CASSQWGDNQPQHF
TGTGCCAGCAGTCAATGGGGGGATAATCAGCCCCAGCATTTT
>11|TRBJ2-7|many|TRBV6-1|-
CASSAGWEQYF
TGTGCCAGTTCCGCGGGCTGGGAGCAGTACTTC
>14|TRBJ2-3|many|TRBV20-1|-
CSASQGDSLDTQYF
TGCAGTGCGTCCCAGGGGGACTCCTTGGATACGCAGTATTTT
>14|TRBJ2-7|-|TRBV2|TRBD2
CASRLAGTSYEQYF
TGTGCCAGCAGGCTAGCGGGAACCTCCTACGAGCAGTACTTC